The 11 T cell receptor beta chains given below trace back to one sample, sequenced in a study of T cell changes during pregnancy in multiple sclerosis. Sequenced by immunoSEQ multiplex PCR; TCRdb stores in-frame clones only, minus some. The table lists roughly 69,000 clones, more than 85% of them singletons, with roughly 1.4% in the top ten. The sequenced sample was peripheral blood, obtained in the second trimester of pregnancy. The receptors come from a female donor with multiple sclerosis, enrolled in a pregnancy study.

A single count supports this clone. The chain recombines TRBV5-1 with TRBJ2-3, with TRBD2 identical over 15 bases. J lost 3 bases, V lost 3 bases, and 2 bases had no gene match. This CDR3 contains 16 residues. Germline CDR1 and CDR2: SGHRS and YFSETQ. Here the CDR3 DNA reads TGCGCCAGCAGCTCGGGACTAGCGGGAGGAACAGATACGCAGTATTTT. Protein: CASSSGLAGGTDTQYF. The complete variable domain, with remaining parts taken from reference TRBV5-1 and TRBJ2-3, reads KAGVTQTPRYLIKTRGQQVTLSCSPISGHRSVSWYQQTPGQGLQFLFEYFSETQRNKGNFPGRFSGRQFSNSRSEMNVSTLELGDSALYLCASSSGLAGGTDTQYFGPGTRLTVL.

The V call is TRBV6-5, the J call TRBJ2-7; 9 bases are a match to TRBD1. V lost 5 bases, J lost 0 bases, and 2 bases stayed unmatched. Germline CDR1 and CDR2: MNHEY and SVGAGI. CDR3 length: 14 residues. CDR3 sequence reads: CASSPGQGSYEQYF. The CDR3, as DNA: TGTGCCAGCAGTCCGGGACAGGGCTCCTACGAGCAGTACTTC.

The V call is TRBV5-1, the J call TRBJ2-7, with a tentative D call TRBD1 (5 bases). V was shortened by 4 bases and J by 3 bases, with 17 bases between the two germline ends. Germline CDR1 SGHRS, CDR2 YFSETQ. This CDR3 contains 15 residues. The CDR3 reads CASSPSQGPLYEQYF. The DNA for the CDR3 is TGCGCCAGCAGCCCTTCCCAGGGTCCGCTCTACGAGCAGTACTTC.

The CDR3 protein is CASSIPGQFEAFF. In DNA, the CDR3 is TGTGCCAGTAGTATTCCCGGACAGTTTGAAGCTTTCTTT. V and J are TRBV19 and TRBJ1-1, with D possibly TRBD1 on 6 matching bases. This CDR3 is built from 13 residues. The germline V and J ends were trimmed by 3 bases and 7 bases, with 12 bases remaining between them. Germline V gives CDR1 LNHDA, CDR2 SQIVND (reference sequence).

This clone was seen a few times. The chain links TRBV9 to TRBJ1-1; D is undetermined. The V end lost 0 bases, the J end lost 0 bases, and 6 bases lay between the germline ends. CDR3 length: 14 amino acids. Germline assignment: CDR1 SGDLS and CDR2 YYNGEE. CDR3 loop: CASSVGSLNTEAFF. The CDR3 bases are TGTGCCAGCAGCGTAGGCAGTTTGAACACTGAAGCTTTCTTT. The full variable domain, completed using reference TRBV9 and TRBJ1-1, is DSGVTQTPKHLITATGQRVTLRCSPRSGDLSVYWYQQSLDQGLQFLIQYYNGEERAKGNILERFSAQQFPDLHSELNLSSLELGDSALYFCASSVGSLNTEAFFGQGTRLTVV.

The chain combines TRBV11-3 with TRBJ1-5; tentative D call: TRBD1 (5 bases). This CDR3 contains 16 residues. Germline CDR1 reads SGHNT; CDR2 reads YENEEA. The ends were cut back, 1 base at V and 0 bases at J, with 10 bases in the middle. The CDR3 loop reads CASSLVDSDSNQPQHF. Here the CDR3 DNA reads TGTGCCAGCAGCTTAGTAGACAGCGATAGCAATCAGCCCCAGCATTTT.

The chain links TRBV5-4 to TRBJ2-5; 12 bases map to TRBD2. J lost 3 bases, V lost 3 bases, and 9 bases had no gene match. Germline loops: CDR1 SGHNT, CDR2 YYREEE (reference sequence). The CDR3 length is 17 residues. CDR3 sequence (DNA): TGTGCCAGCAGCTCGCCTAGCGGGAGGGAGTCGGAAGAGACCCAGTACTTC. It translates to CASSSPSGRESEETQYF.

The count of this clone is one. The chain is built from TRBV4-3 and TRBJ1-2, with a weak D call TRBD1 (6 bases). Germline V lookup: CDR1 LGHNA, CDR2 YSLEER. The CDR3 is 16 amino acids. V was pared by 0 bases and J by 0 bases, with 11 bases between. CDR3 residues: CASSQEGGVANYGYTF. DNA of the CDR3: TGCGCCAGCAGCCAAGAAGGGGGGGTGGCTAACTATGGCTACACCTTC.

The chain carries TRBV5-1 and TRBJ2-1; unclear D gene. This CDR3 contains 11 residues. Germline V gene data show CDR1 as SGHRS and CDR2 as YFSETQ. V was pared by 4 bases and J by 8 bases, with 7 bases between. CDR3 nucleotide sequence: TGCGCCAGCAGCCTAATCGATGAGCAGTTCTTC. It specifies CASSLIDEQFF.

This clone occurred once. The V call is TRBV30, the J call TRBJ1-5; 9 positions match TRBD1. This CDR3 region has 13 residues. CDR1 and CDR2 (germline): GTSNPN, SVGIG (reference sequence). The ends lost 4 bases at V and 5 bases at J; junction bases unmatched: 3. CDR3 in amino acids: CAWTRDRDQPQHF. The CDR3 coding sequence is TGTGCCTGGACCCGGGACAGGGATCAGCCCCAGCATTTT. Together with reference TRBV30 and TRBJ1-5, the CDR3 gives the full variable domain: SQTIHQWPATLVQPVGSPLSLECTVEGTSNPNLYWYRQAAGRGLQLLFYSVGIGQISSEVPQNLSASRPQDRQFILSSKKLLLSDSGFYLCAWTRDRDQPQHFGDGTRLSIL.

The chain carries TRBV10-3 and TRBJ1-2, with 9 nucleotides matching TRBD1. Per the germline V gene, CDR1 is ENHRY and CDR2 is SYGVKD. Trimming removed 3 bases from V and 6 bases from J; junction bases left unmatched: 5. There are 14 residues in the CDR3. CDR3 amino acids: CAISDPDRGHGYTF. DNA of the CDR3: TGTGCCATCAGTGACCCGGACAGGGGACATGGCTACACCTTC.